Included here is one T cell receptor beta chain sequence, with context. The target antigen is unknown. Donors had no recently reported acute infections or vaccinations and were HIV-negative. Sorted-subset replicate PCR reactions contained roughly 210 ng DNA, corresponding to some 30,000 T cell genomes. Method: immunoSEQ multiplex PCR; TCRdb's copy keeps in-frame clones and lacks some. The data hold approximately 1.5 million clones, with approximately 98.5% observed a single time. The sample comes from a study of shared clonotypes between healthy human individuals. The CDR3 totals 12 residues. The V end was cut by 5 bases, the J end by 7 bases, with 11 bases between. The germline CDR1 and CDR2 sequences are MNHEY and SVGAGI. Study-level findings and limits: Generation of non-shared clonotypes was less probable than generation of clonotypes shared by all four donors.

This clonotype originated in a man under 40 in good health. The chain has TRBV6-5 and TRBJ1-2; D is unresolved. Sequencing was performed on naive CD4+ T cells sorted from blood. As to subset: CD45RA+ positively selected. The CDR3 sequence: CASSMAPSGYTF. The CDR3 DNA reads as TGTGCCAGCAGTATGGCCCCAAGTGGCTACACCTTC.